This T cell receptor beta chain stems from a study of T cell clonality in common variable immunodeficiency. Study outcomes and limitations: What drives increased CVID clonality needs T cell subpopulation sequencing. Compared with healthy controls, CVID subjects showed increased TCRbeta clonality, mostly in about a third.

This clone was seen many times. The antigen is undetermined. The observed sequence ends 3 residues before the CDR3 terminus, with the missing tail filled in from the germline J gene. The CDR3 runs 13 residues. V was cut by 1 base and J by 3 bases, with 7 bases left in between. The germline gives CDR1 SGHTA, CDR2 FQGNSA. TCRdb keeps only in-frame clones here, not all; method: immunoSEQ multiplex PCR. There are about 41,000 clones in the sample, none observed a single time. The chain combines TRBV7-2 with TRBJ2-7; D unresolved. The TCR sequence derives from a person between 18 and 75 years old in good health. Source material: peripheral blood mononuclear cells. The CDR3 loop reads CASSLGRNYEQYF. The CDR3 bases that were read are TGTGCCAGCAGCTTAGGGCGGAACTACGAG.